Sequencing of this T cell receptor (beta chain) was carried out in a study of cytomegalovirus exposure and HLA in healthy donors. As for the study in general: A prior analysis found 90 million to 120 million unique TCR beta sequences from 150 million to 200 million T cells. Caucasian-associated ancestry cluster membership applied to about four fifths of under 450 genotyped donors.

The V segment lost 5 bases and the J segment 8 bases; nucleotides outside the gene matches: 7. This CDR3 has 14 amino acids. The germline gives CDR1 MNHEY, CDR2 SMNVEV (reference sequence). General study findings and limits: Researchers counted around 180 TCR beta chains as cytomegalovirus-associated.

The sample holds one count of this clone. Its antigen is undetermined. In the PCR, 60 Vbeta and 13 Jbeta primers were used. Profiled with immunoSEQ multiplex PCR; TCRdb holds only in-frame clones, not every one. The sample shows 100,000 to 150,000 clones, approximately 80% of them seen only once. V is TRBV27 and J is TRBJ1-4; 8 bases align to TRBD1. Sequenced input: PBMCs. The sequence derives from a girl aged 2 to 10 in good health and CMV-seronegative. The CDR3 reads CASSKDRGKEKLFF. The CDR3 DNA reads as TGTGCCAGCAGTAAAGACAGGGGAAAAGAAAAACTGTTTTTT.